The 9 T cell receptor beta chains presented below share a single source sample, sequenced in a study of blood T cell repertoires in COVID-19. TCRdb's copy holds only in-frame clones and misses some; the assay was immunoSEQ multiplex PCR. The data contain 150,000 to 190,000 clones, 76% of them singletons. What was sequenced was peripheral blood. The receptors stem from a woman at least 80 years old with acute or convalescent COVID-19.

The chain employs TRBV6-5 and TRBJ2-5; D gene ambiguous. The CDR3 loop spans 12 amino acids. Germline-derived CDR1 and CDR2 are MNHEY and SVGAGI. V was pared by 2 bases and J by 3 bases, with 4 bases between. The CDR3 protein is CASSYPEETQYF. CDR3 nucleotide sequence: TGTGCCAGCAGTTACCCTGAAGAGACCCAGTACTTC.

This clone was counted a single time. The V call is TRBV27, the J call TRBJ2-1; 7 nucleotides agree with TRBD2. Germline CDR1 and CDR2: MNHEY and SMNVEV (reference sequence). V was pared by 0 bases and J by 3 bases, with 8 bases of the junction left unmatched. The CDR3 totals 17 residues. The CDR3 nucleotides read TGTGCCAGCAGTTTATCACCGGGGGAGGGAGACTACAATGAGCAGTTCTTC. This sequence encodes CASSLSPGEGDYNEQFF.

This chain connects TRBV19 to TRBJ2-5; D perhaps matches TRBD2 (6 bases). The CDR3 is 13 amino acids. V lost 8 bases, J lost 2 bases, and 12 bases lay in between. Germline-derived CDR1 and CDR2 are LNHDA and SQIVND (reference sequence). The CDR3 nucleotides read TGTGCCAGTCGAGTAGCGGCACAAGAGACCCAGTACTTC. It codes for CASRVAAQETQYF.

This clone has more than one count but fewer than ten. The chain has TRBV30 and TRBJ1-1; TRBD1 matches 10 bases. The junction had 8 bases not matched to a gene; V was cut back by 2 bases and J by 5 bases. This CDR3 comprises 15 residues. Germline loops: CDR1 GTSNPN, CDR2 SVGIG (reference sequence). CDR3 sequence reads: CAWSIRGTGATEAFF. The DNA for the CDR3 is TGTGCCTGGAGTATCCGGGGGACAGGGGCGACTGAAGCTTTCTTT.

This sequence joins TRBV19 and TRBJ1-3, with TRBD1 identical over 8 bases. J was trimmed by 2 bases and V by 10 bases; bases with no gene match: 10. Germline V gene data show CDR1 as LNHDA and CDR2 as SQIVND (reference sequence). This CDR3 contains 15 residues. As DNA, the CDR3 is TGTGCCACCGCGGACAGGGACCCACCTGGAAACACCATATATTTT. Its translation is CATADRDPPGNTIYF.

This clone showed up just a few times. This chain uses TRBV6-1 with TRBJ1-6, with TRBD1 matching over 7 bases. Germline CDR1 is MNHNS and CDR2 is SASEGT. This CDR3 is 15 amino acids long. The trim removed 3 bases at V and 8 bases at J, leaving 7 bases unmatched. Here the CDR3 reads CASSEGQTVHSPLHF. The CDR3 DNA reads TGTGCCAGCAGTGAGGGACAGACTGTCCATTCACCCCTCCACTTT.

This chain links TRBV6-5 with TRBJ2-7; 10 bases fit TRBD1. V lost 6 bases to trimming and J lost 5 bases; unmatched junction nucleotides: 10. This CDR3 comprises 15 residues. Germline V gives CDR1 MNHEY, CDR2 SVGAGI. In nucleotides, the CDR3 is TGTGCCAGCAGCCTAGGGACAGGGGAATGGGACGAGCAGTACTTC. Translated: CASSLGTGEWDEQYF.

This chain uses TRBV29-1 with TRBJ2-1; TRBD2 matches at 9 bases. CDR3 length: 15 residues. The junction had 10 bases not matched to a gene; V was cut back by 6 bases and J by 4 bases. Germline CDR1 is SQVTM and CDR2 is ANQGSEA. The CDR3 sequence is CSVGDFAGGYNEQFF. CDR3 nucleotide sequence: TGCAGCGTCGGGGACTTCGCGGGGGGGTACAATGAGCAGTTCTTC.

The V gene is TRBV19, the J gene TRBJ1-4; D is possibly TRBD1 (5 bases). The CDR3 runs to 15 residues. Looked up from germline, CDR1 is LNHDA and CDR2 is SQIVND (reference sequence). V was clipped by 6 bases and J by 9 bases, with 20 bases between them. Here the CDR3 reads CASRRQGQGSQKLFF. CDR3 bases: TGTGCCAGTAGGCGCCAGGGTCAGGGTTCGCAAAAACTGTTTTTT.